This T cell receptor (beta chain) was documented in a study of T cells after yellow fever vaccination. Looking at the study overall: Researchers used SMART-Seq v4 Ultra Low Input to prepare fractions that had low cell numbers. Notes on the study in general: Most primary-vaccination clones recurred post-booster (roughly 96% CD4, over 70% CD8). Clonotype sharing between CD4 and CD8 compartments was small.

A universal primer site and UMIs were added as TCR cDNA was made by 5'RACE template switching. Each CDR3 protein gets one entry after TCRdb re-called the 5' RACE reads with MiXCR. The data hold approximately 260,000 distinct CDR3 sequences, with roughly 5.2% observed a single time. This clonotype was counted between two and nine times. Its target is unknown. This CDR3 comprises 16 residues. Germline lookup yields CDR1 SGHRS and CDR2 YFSETQ. Trimming removed 0 bases from V and 3 bases from J; junction bases left unmatched: 6. The TCR sequence derives from a man aged 18 to 29 who received the YFV17D yellow fever vaccine. The chain recombines TRBV5-1 with TRBJ2-1; 7 nucleotides align to TRBD2. This sample comprised CD4+ T cells sorted from PBMCs, obtained on the day of the yellow fever booster vaccination. The CDR3 spells CASSLAGSGDYNEQFF. CDR3 bases: TGCGCCAGCAGCTTGGCCGGCAGCGGGGACTACAATGAGCAGTTCTTC.